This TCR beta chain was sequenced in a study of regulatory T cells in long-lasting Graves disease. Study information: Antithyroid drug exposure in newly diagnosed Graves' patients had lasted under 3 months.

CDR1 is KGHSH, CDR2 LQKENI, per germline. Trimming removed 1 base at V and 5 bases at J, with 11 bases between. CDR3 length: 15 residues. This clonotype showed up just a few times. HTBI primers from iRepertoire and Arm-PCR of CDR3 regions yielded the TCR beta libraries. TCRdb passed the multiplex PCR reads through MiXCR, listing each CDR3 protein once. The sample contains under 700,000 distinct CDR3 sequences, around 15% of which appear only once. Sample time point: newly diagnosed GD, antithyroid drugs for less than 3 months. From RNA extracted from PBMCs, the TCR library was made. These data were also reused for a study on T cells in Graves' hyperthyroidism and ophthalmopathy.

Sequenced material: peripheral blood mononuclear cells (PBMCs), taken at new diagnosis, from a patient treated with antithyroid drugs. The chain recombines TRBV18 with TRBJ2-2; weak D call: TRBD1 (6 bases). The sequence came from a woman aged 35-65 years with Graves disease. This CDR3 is CASSPRDTQTGELFF. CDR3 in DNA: TGTGCCAGCTCACCACGGGACACCCAGACCGGGGAGCTGTTTTTT.